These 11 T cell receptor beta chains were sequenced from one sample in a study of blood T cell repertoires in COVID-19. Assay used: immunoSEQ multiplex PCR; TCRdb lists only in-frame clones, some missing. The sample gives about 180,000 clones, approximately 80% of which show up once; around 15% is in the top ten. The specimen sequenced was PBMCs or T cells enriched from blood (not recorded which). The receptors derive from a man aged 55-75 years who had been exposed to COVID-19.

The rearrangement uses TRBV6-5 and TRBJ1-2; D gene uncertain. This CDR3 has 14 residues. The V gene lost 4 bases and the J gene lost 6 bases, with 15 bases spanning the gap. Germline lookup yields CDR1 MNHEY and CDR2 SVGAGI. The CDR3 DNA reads TGTGCCAGCAGTTTCTCCCCGAGGGCAAATGGCTACACCTTC. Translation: CASSFSPRANGYTF.

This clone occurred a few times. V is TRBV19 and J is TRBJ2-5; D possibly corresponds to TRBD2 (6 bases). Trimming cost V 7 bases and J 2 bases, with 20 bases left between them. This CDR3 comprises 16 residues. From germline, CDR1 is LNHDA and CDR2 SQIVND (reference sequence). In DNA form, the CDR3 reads TGTGCCAGTACCTCAATCGGGGGACGCAAGCAAGAGACCCAGTACTTC. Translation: CASTSIGGRKQETQYF.

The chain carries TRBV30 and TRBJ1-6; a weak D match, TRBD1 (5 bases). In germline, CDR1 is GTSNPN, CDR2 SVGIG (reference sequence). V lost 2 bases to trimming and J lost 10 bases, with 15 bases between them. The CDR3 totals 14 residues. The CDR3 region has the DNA TGTGCCTGGAGTTATTGGGGGGAAGGGTCACCCCTCCACTTT. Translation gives CAWSYWGEGSPLHF.

For the CDR3, the DNA is TGTGCCAGCAGCAAAGCTAGCGGCTCCTACAATGAGCAGTTCTTC. Protein sequence: CASSKASGSYNEQFF. The rearrangement uses TRBV3-1 (or the pseudogene TRBV3-2) and TRBJ2-1, with TRBD2 identical over 7 bases. The CDR3 consists of 15 residues. With V trimmed by 5 bases and J by 0 bases, 4 bases remained unmatched. CDR1 and CDR2 (germline): LGHDT, YNNKEL (reference sequence).

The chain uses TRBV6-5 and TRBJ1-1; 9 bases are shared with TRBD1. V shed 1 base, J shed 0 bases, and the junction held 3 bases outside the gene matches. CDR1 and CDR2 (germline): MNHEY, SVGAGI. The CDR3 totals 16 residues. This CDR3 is CASSYLGTGMNTEAFF. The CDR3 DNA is TGTGCCAGCAGTTACTTGGGGACAGGGATGAACACTGAAGCTTTCTTT.

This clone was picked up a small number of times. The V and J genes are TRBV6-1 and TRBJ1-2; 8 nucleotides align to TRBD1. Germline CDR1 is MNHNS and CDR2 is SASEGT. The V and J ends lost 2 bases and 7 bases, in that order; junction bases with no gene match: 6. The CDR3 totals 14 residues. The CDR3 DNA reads TGTGCCAGCAGTGAAAGACAGGGGAGTGGTGGCTACACCTTC. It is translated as CASSERQGSGGYTF.

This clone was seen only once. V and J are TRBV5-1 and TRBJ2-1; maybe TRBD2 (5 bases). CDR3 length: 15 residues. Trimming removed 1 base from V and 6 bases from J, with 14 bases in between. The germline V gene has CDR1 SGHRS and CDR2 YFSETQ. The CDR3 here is CASSLTGKSGNEQFF. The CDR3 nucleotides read TGCGCCAGCAGCTTGACCGGGAAGTCGGGCAATGAGCAGTTCTTC.

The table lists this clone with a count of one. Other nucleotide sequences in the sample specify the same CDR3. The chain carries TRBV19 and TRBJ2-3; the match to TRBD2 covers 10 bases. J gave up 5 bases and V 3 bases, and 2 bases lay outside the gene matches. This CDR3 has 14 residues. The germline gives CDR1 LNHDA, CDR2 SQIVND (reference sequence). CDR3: CASSIGLAVDTQYF. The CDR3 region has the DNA TGTGCCAGTAGTATCGGACTAGCGGTAGATACGCAGTATTTT. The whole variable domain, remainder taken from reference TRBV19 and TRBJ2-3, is DGGITQSPKYLFRKEGQNVTLSCEQNLNHDAMYWYRQDPGQGLRLIYYSQIVNDFQKGDIAEGYSVSREKKESFPLTVTSAQKNPTAFYLCASSIGLAVDTQYFGPGTRLTVL.

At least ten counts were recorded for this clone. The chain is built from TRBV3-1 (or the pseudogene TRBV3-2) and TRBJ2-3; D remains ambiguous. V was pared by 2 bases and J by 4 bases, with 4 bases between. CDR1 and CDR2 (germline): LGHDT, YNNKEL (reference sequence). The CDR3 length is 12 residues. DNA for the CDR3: TGTGCCAGCAGCCAATTAGCAGATACGCAGTATTTT. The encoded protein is CASSQLADTQYF.

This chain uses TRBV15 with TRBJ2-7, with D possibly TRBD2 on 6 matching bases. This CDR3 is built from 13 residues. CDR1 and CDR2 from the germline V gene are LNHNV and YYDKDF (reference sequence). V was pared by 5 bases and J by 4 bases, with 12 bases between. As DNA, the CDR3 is TGTGCCACCAGCCAAGCAGCGGGTTACGAGCAGTACTTC. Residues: CATSQAAGYEQYF.

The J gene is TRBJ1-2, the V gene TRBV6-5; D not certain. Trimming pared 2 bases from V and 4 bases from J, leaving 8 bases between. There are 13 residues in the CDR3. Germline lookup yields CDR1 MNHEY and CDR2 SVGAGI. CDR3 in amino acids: CASSYAKFYGYTF. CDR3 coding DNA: TGTGCCAGCAGTTACGCGAAATTCTATGGCTACACCTTC.